The rows below give T cell receptor beta chains drawn from one sample of a study of cytomegalovirus exposure and HLA in healthy donors. Measured with immunoSEQ multiplex PCR; TCRdb has only the in-frame clones, and not every one. The top ten clones hold 0.9% to 1.2% of a sample with some 110,000 clones, 80% to 85% of them seen once. What was sequenced was PBMCs. The receptors here all came from a young woman in good health and CMV-seronegative. The CDR3 runs from the conserved cysteine through the conserved F or W. A D gene is named only where the DNA matches it firmly. Rows may omit the clone size; those that give it use once, few, many or a size class.

size	V	J	D	DNA	CDR3
NA	TRBV18	TRBJ1-5	NA	TGTGCCAGCTCCCACGAAAAACGGGGGGTAGATCAGCCCCAGCATTTT	CASSHEKRGVDQPQHF
once	TRBV25-1	TRBJ2-7	NA	TGTGCCAGCCCCATACCCCTTACCTACGAGCAGTACTTC	CASPIPLTYEQYF
NA	TRBV7-6	TRBJ1-1	NA	TGTGCCAGCAGCTTAATGATTGAACAGATGAACACTGAAGCTTTCTTT	CASSLMIEQMNTEAFF
NA	TRBV19	TRBJ1-3	NA	TGTGCCAGCAATACAGGGAGCTCTGGAAACACCATATATTTT	CASNTGSSGNTIYF
NA	TRBV7-3	TRBJ2-5	NA	TGTGCCAGCAGCTTGACGGGGGAAATGGGGGAGACCCAGTACTTC	CASSLTGEMGETQYF
NA	TRBV29-1	TRBJ2-2	NA	TGCAGCGTTCGACTCGATACCGGGGAGCTGTTTTTT	CSVRLDTGELFF
NA	TRBV5-4	TRBJ2-7	NA	TGTGCCAGCAGCCTGGAAGGAGGGGCCGGAAGGTACGAGCAGTACTTC	CASSLEGGAGRYEQYF
NA	TRBV18	TRBJ2-7	NA	TGTGCCAGCTCACCTAGTACTACGGAAGAGCAGTACTTC	CASSPSTTEEQYF
NA	TRBV5-6	TRBJ1-1	NA	TGTGCCAGCAGCTTGAGGAGGAGCAACACTGAAGCTTTCTTT	CASSLRRSNTEAFF
NA	TRBV6-5	TRBJ1-5	TRBD1	TGTGCCAGCAGTAGGGACAGAATCAATCAGCCCCAGCATTTT	CASSRDRINQPQHF
few	TRBV7-9	TRBJ1-1	NA	TGTGCCAGCGCCCCTGGACAGACTCACACTGAAGCTTTCTTT	CASAPGQTHTEAFF
NA	TRBV30	TRBJ1-4	TRBD1	TGTGCCTGGAGTCGCGGGACAGGGGGAACTAATGAAAAACTGTTTTTT	CAWSRGTGGTNEKLFF
NA	TRBV30	TRBJ1-2	NA	TGTGCCTGGGGGGGAGGGGGTTATGGCTACACCTTC	CAWGGGGYGYTF
NA	TRBV7-9	TRBJ2-2	NA	TGTGCCAGCAGCTTTTTCACTGTGAAAAACACCGGGGAGCTGTTTTTT	CASSFFTVKNTGELFF
NA	TRBV6-1	TRBJ1-3	NA	TGTGCCAGCAGATCCCCCCGGGGCTCTGGAAACACCATATATTTT	CASRSPRGSGNTIYF
NA	TRBV5-1	TRBJ2-1	NA	TGCGCCAGCAGCTTGGCACTAGCAAATGAGCAGTTCTTC	CASSLALANEQFF
NA	TRBV6-1	TRBJ1-3	NA	TGTGCCAGCAATCCCAGGGGTCGGAACACCATATATTTT	CASNPRGRNTIYF
NA	TRBV29-1	TRBJ2-5	TRBD2	TGCAGCGTTATTTGGGGGGGAGAGACCCAGTACTTC	CSVIWGGETQYF
NA	TRBV10-3	TRBJ2-7	TRBD1	TGTGCCATGCGTTCCGGGACAGGCTCCTACGAGCAGTACTTC	CAMRSGTGSYEQYF
NA	TRBV9	TRBJ2-5	TRBD2	TGTGCCAGCAGCGTATTTAGGCCAGCGGGGGGGCGGACCCAGTACTTC	CASSVFRPAGGRTQYF
NA	TRBV5-1	TRBJ2-3	NA	TGCGCCAGCAGCCGTCGGGGGACGGACGGCACAGATACGCAGTATTTT	CASSRRGTDGTDTQYF
NA	TRBV7-3	TRBJ2-1	NA	TGTGCCAGCAGCTTAGCTATTCCGGGTGAGCAGTTCTTC	CASSLAIPGEQFF
NA	TRBV9	TRBJ2-1	TRBD2	TGTGCCAGCAGCGAGGGACTAGCGGGAGGTAGTAAGCAGTTCTTC	CASSEGLAGGSKQFF
few	TRBV18	TRBJ2-6	NA	TGTGCCAGCTCAAATTACGTTTCGAGGGATGGGGCCAACGTCCTGACTTTC	CASSNYVSRDGANVLTF
NA	TRBV19	TRBJ2-1	NA	TGTGCCAGTAGTATAGGGATCAGGAACCCGGGAGACAATGAGCAGTTCTTC	CASSIGIRNPGDNEQFF
NA	TRBV4-1	TRBJ2-5	TRBD2	TGCGCCAGCAGCCGGATAGGGCTAGCGGGAGGTACGGGGGGCTGGACCCAGTACTTC	CASSRIGLAGGTGGWTQYF
NA	TRBV12-1	TRBJ2-7	NA	TGTGCCAGCAGCGTTCCGGGACTAGCGGGAGAAAGGTACGAGCAGTACTTC	CASSVPGLAGERYEQYF
NA	TRBV30	TRBJ1-1	NA	TGTGCCTGGAGAAGTGGTGGGATCCCGGGAGGAAGGAACACTGAAGCTTTCTTT	CAWRSGGIPGGRNTEAFF
NA	TRBV25-1	TRBJ1-4	NA	TGTGCCAGCAGGGCACAGGCCGAAAAACTGTTTTTT	CASRAQAEKLFF
NA	TRBV2	TRBJ2-2	NA	TGTGCCAGCATGGCCGGGACAACGAACACCGGGGAGCTGTTTTTT	CASMAGTTNTGELFF
once	TRBV7-9	TRBJ2-3	NA	TGTGCCAGCAGCTTAAAACGGACAGTTTCCACAGATACGCAGTATTTT	CASSLKRTVSTDTQYF
NA	TRBV2	TRBJ1-2	TRBD1	TGTGCCAGCAGGGCCGGGACAGGTCCCTATGGCTACACCTTC	CASRAGTGPYGYTF
NA	TRBV7-2	TRBJ1-1	TRBD1	TGTGCCAGCAGCTTACCCTCACAGGGGTTCAGCACTGAAGCTTTCTTT	CASSLPSQGFSTEAFF
NA	TRBV5-1	TRBJ2-2	TRBD2	TGCGCCAGCAGCTTAGCGGGGGGGCAAGTCCCCGGGGAGCTGTTTTTT	CASSLAGGQVPGELFF
NA	TRBV19	TRBJ1-2	NA	TGTGCCAGTAGTATAGCGGTGGGAGTTTATGGCTACACCTTC	CASSIAVGVYGYTF
NA	TRBV7-2	TRBJ2-2	TRBD2	TGTGCCAGCAGCTTCGGGGGGATAAGCACCGGGGAGCTGTTTTTT	CASSFGGISTGELFF
NA	TRBV30	TRBJ1-2	TRBD1	TGTGCCGGGGGACAGGGGCCTAACTATGGCTACACCTTC	CAGGQGPNYGYTF
few	TRBV5-1	TRBJ2-2	NA	TGCGCCAGCAGCTTGAATCCGGGGAACACCGGGGAGCTGTTTTTT	CASSLNPGNTGELFF
NA	TRBV4-3	TRBJ1-4	TRBD1	TGCGCCAGCAGCCAACCCGGGACAGGGGGCGAAAAACTGTTTTTT	CASSQPGTGGEKLFF
NA	TRBV5-1	TRBJ1-2	NA	TGCGCCAGCAGCTTGGACACCTCTAACTATGGCTACACCTTC	CASSLDTSNYGYTF
NA	TRBV5-4	TRBJ2-1	NA	TGTGCCAGCAGTTGGGACTCGGGGGACAATGAGCAGTTCTTC	CASSWDSGDNEQFF
NA	TRBV7-9	TRBJ2-1	TRBD2	TGTGCCAGCAGCCTAAGGACTAGCGGCTCCTACAATGAGCAGTTCTTC	CASSLRTSGSYNEQFF